This T cell receptor beta chain originates from a study of vaccination and CD4 T cells after COVID-19. Noted treatment: approximately 10-day PBMC culture with coronavirus spike peptide pools or control peptides (ViraFEST assay). Sequencing of cultured CD4+ T cell DNA used the Oncomine TCR Beta short-read assay. TCRdb called the PCR reads again in MiXCR, with one record for every CDR3 protein. The sample shows several thousand distinct CDR3 sequences, over 30% of them seen only once. The CDR3 is 18 amino acids. Germline assignment: CDR1 MNHNS and CDR2 SASEGT. With 5 bases clipped from V and 3 bases from J, the junction kept 10 bases outside the gene matches. To note about this clonotype: Antigen: not known.

Sequenced: CD4+ T cells from blood, cultured in vitro. V is TRBV6-1 and J is TRBJ2-5; 15 bases agree with TRBD2. This receptor was obtained from a human donor who had recovered from COVID-19. CDR3 DNA sequence: TGTGCCAGCAGTCCCCAGCCAGGACTAGCGGGGGGGGAAGAGACCCAGTACTTC. Protein sequence: CASSPQPGLAGGEETQYF.